These 19 T cell receptor beta chains came from one sample sequenced in a study of cytomegalovirus exposure and HLA in healthy donors. TCRdb's copy holds only in-frame clones and misses some; the assay was immunoSEQ multiplex PCR. Seen here are 200,000 or so clones, around 84% observed once, and the top ten hold around 6.7%. Material for sequencing was PBMCs. These receptor sequences come from a man younger than 30 in good health and CMV-seropositive.

The chain has TRBV6-1 and TRBJ2-2; 11 positions agree with TRBD1. The CDR3 is 15 amino acids. Germline values: CDR1 MNHNS, CDR2 SASEGT. J was trimmed by 6 bases and V by 6 bases; bases with no gene match: 6. CDR3 sequence (DNA): TGTGCCAGCAGGAGAGGGGACAGGGGGTCCGGGGAGCTGTTTTTT. It encodes CASRRGDRGSGELFF.

The rearrangement links TRBV7-2 to TRBJ2-7; unclear D gene. Germline CDR1 reads SGHTA; CDR2 reads FQGNSA. The germline V and J ends were trimmed by 5 bases and 3 bases, with 11 bases remaining between them. The length of the CDR3 is 13 residues. This chain's CDR3 is CASSQQGGYEQYF. CDR3 bases: TGTGCCAGCAGCCAGCAAGGCGGCTACGAGCAGTACTTC.

This rearrangement joins TRBV29-1 to TRBJ2-3, with 8 positions matching TRBD2. This CDR3 spans 14 amino acids. Germline values: CDR1 SQVTM, CDR2 ANQGSEA. J lost 4 bases, V lost 6 bases, and 9 bases had no gene match. The CDR3 DNA sequence: TGCAGCGTCGCCCCGGCGGGAGGTTCAGATACGCAGTATTTT. It yields the protein CSVAPAGGSDTQYF.

This chain joins TRBV19 and TRBJ2-7; 10 nucleotides line up with TRBD2. V was clipped by 3 bases and J by 5 bases; unmatched bases: 1. The CDR3 is made up of 13 amino acids. Germline assignment: CDR1 LNHDA and CDR2 SQIVND (reference sequence). CDR3 sequence (DNA): TGTGCCAGTAGTATCCTAGCGGGAGACGAGCAGTACTTC. It codes for CASSILAGDEQYF.

The V and J genes are TRBV28 and TRBJ2-7; D possibly corresponds to TRBD1 (5 bases). Germline assignment: CDR1 MDHEN and CDR2 SYDVKM. CDR3 size: 14 residues. The V end lost 7 bases, the J end lost 5 bases, and 18 bases lay between the germline ends. In nucleotides, the CDR3 is TGTGCCAGCACCTCACCCAGGGAAGGAAACGAGCAGTACTTC. Amino acids: CASTSPREGNEQYF.

V usage is TRBV6-5 and J usage is TRBJ2-1; TRBD2 matches 10 bases. V dropped 3 bases and J dropped 8; count of bases not matched to a gene: 7. Germline loops: CDR1 MNHEY, CDR2 SVGAGI. This CDR3 comprises 15 residues. CDR3: CASSYRTSGTDEQFF. The CDR3 bases are TGTGCCAGCAGTTATAGAACTAGCGGGACTGATGAGCAGTTCTTC.

V and J are TRBV2 and TRBJ2-5; 9 bases are shared with TRBD1. The CDR3 has 14 residues. Germline-derived CDR1 and CDR2 are SNHLY and FYNNEI. Unmatched junction bases numbered 5, after V lost 5 bases and J lost 4 bases. The CDR3 coding sequence is TGTGCCAGCAGTCGGACAGGGGCCCGAGAGACCCAGTACTTC. Its translation: CASSRTGARETQYF.

The chain carries TRBV29-1 and TRBJ1-5; no clear D gene. Germline V gene data show CDR1 as SQVTM and CDR2 as ANQGSEA. V gave up 4 bases and J gave up 0 bases, with 7 bases separating them. This CDR3 comprises 13 residues. The CDR3 is CSVALDSNQPQHF. The CDR3 region has the DNA TGCAGCGTTGCTTTAGATAGCAATCAGCCCCAGCATTTT.

The chain uses TRBV28 and TRBJ2-7; maybe TRBD2 (6 bases). V was trimmed by 9 bases and J by 5 bases, leaving 14 bases between them. The CDR3 spans 12 residues. In germline, CDR1 is MDHEN, CDR2 SYDVKM. For the CDR3, the DNA is TGTGCCAGTTGGGGGGTGGGGGACGAGCAGTACTTC. Translated: CASWGVGDEQYF. Supplemented by reference TRBV28 and TRBJ2-7, the full variable domain reads DVKVTQSSRYLVKRTGEKVFLECVQDMDHENMFWYRQDPGLGLRLIYFSYDVKMKEKGDIPEGYSVSREKKERFSLILESASTNQTSMYLCASWGVGDEQYFGPGTRLTVT.

This clone was counted a few times. This sequence joins TRBV7-5 and TRBJ1-1; the tabulated D call, TRBD1, remains unverified against the DNA. TRBV7-5 is shown as a pseudogene. The CDR3 is 12 residues long. The DNA for the CDR3 is TGTGTCAGAGGTGTCAGGGGAGATGAAGCTTTCTTT. Translated, it gives CVRGVRGDEAFF.

The chain has TRBV6-5 and TRBJ1-1, with 7 bases identical to TRBD1. This CDR3 is 13 amino acids long. V trimming: 10 bases; J trimming: 1 base; junction bases outside the gene matches: 6. CDR1 is MNHEY and CDR2 is SVGAGI in the germline V gene. CDR3 residues: CATRDRENTEAFF. The CDR3 DNA reads as TGTGCCACCCGCGACAGGGAGAACACTGAAGCTTTCTTT.

This clone occurred a few times. This chain uses TRBV9 with TRBJ2-7; 14 nucleotides match TRBD2. This CDR3 contains 16 residues. Germline CDR1 is SGDLS and CDR2 is YYNGEE. With 3 bases clipped from V and 6 bases from J, the junction kept 8 bases outside the gene matches. DNA for the CDR3: TGTGCCAGCAGCGCCCGACTAGCGGGAGGGCCCATCGAGCAGTACTTC. Its translation is CASSARLAGGPIEQYF.

V usage is TRBV29-1 and J usage is TRBJ2-1; the D is unclear. V gave up 6 bases and J gave up 7 bases, with 16 bases separating them. Germline V gene sequence: CDR1 SQVTM, CDR2 ANQGSEA. The CDR3 runs 13 residues. As DNA, the CDR3 is TGCAGCGTCGGCCGGAGTACGATGAATGAGCAGTTCTTC. Translation: CSVGRSTMNEQFF.

The V and J genes are TRBV7-8 and TRBJ2-7; 10 positions agree with TRBD2. The CDR3 loop spans 17 amino acids. V dropped 1 base and J dropped 1; count of bases not matched to a gene: 7. Germline V lookup: CDR1 SGHVS, CDR2 FQNEAQ. The CDR3 sequence is CASSLGGLAGASYEQYF. CDR3 DNA sequence: TGTGCCAGCAGCTTAGGTGGTCTAGCGGGAGCGTCCTACGAGCAGTACTTC.

The chain joins TRBV13 to TRBJ2-2, with 8 bases fitting TRBD1. CDR3 length equals 15 residues. Germline trimming cut 5 bases from V and 5 bases from J; bases unmatched to any gene: 7. Germline V lookup: CDR1 PRHDT, CDR2 FYEKMQ (reference sequence). The CDR3 region is CASSPRQGMTGELFF. The CDR3 DNA is TGTGCCAGCAGCCCAAGACAGGGGATGACCGGGGAGCTGTTTTTT. The variable domain in full, completed from reference TRBV13 and TRBJ2-2, reads AAGVIQSPRHLIKEKRETATLKCYPIPRHDTVYWYQQGPGQDPQFLISFYEKMQSDKGSIPDRFSAQQFSDYHSELNMSSLELGDSALYFCASSPRQGMTGELFFGEGSRLTVL.

As concerns this clone: A junction end diverges from the germline sequence, so it may reflect a read error. The rearrangement joins TRBV27 to TRBJ2-1; 9 bases are shared with TRBD2. Germline-derived CDR1 and CDR2 are MNHEY and SMNVEV (reference sequence). The CDR3 sequence is 12 residues long. This CDR3 reads CASRPAGLASLF. The CDR3 DNA is TGTGCCAGCCGCCCCGCGGGACTAGCTTCTCTCTTC.

The chain combines TRBV5-1 with TRBJ2-3; 12 bases fit TRBD2. Trimming removed 0 bases from V and 3 bases from J; junction bases left unmatched: 2. The germline gives CDR1 SGHRS, CDR2 YFSETQ. There are 16 residues in the CDR3. CDR3 DNA: TGCGCCAGCAGCTTGGCTAGCGGGAGGGGGACAGATACGCAGTATTTT. Translation: CASSLASGRGTDTQYF. The whole variable domain, remainder taken from reference TRBV5-1 and TRBJ2-3, is KAGVTQTPRYLIKTRGQQVTLSCSPISGHRSVSWYQQTPGQGLQFLFEYFSETQRNKGNFPGRFSGRQFSNSRSEMNVSTLELGDSALYLCASSLASGRGTDTQYFGPGTRLTVL.

V and J are TRBV27 and TRBJ1-1; D unclear. Germline CDR1 is MNHEY and CDR2 is SMNVEV (reference sequence). This CDR3 is 15 amino acids long. Trimming stripped 2 bases from V and 1 base from J, with 11 bases between. The CDR3 loop is CASSLDLTGNTEAFF. Here the CDR3 DNA reads TGTGCCAGCAGTTTAGACCTTACGGGGAACACTGAAGCTTTCTTT.

In this sample, this clone turned up many times. This chain connects TRBV23-1 to TRBJ2-7; 9 bases map to TRBD1. TRBV23-1 is flagged as an ORF with uncertain function. This CDR3 is 13 amino acids long. V shed 8 bases, J shed 3 bases, and the junction held 5 bases outside the gene matches. In DNA, the CDR3 is TGCGCCAGCTCCGGGACAGGGTGCTACGAGCAGTACTTC. As protein: CASSGTGCYEQYF.